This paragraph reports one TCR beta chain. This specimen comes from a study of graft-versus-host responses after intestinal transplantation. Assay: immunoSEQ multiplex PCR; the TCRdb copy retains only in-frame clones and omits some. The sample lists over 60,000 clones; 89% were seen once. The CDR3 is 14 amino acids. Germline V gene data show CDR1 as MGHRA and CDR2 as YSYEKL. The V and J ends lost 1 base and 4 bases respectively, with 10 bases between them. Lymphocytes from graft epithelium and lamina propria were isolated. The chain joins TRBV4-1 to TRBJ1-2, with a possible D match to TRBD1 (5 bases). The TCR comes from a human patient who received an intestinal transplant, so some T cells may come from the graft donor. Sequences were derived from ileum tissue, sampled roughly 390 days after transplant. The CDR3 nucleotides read TGCGCCAGCAGCCAAGTTTCAGGGATCTATGGCTACACCTTC. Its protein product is CASSQVSGIYGYTF.